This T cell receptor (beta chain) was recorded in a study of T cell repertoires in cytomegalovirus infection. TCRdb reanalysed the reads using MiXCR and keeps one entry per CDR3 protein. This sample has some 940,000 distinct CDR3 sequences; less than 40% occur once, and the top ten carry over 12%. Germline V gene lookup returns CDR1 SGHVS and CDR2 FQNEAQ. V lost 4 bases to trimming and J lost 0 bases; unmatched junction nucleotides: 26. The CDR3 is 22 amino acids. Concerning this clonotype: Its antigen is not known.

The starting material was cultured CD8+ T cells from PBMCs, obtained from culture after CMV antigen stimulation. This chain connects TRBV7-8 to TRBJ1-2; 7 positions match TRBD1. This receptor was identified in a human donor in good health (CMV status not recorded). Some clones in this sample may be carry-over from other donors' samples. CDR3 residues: CASSSSQTSGQLTKPSNYGYTF. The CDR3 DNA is TGTGCCAGCAGCTCTAGCCAGACCTCGGGACAGCTAACTAAACCTTCTAACTATGGCTACACCTTC. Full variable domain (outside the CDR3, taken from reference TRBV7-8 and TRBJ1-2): GAGVSQSPRYKVAKRGQDVALRCDPISGHVSLFWYQQALGQGPEFLTYFQNEAQLDKSGLPSDRFFAERPEGSVSTLKIQRTQQEDSAVYLCASSSSQTSGQLTKPSNYGYTFGSGTRLTVV.